The clone carrying this TCR beta chain was seen a few times. Its target is unknown. TCRdb keeps only in-frame clones here, not all; method: immunoSEQ multiplex PCR. The sample shows approximately 37,000 clones, about 77% of them seen only once. The data were obtained in a study of PD-1 blockade in classical Hodgkin lymphoma. Study background: Patients in the cohort were put on intravenous nivolumab, 3 mg/kg every 2 weeks. General study findings and limits: CD4+ TCR diversity rose significantly by C4D1, and CD8+ TCR diversity did not. Some patients started nivolumab under 1 year after ASCT, and they were excluded.

Autologous stem cell transplantation was followed by relapse in every patient, and brentuximab vedotin exposure varied. Complete response, partial response or progressive disease constituted the best responses recorded. This CDR3 contains 14 residues. Trimming stripped 0 bases from V and 4 bases from J, with 9 bases between. Germline CDR1 MGHRA, CDR2 YSYEKL. V usage is TRBV4-1 and J usage is TRBJ1-2, with D tentatively TRBD1 (5 bases). The sequenced sample was peripheral blood mononuclear cells (PBMCs), obtained at baseline. The clonotype was recovered from a human donor with classical Hodgkin lymphoma. The CDR3 region has the DNA TGCGCCAGCAGCCAAGAAGACAGCTTCTATGGCTACACCTTC. Protein product: CASSQEDSFYGYTF.